This T cell receptor (beta chain) was found in a study of blood T cell repertoires in COVID-19. Generated by immunoSEQ multiplex PCR, the TCRdb table keeps only in-frame clones and is missing some. The table includes roughly 250,000 clones, about 88% detected once. The sequenced sample was PBMCs or T cells enriched from blood (not recorded which). The source of this sequence is a woman aged 50 to 60 who had recovered from COVID-19.

In nucleotides, the CDR3 is TGTGCCAGCAATTCGCAGGGCCTGGAGGGCACTGAAGCTTTCTTT. Protein product: CASNSQGLEGTEAFF. V gene TRBV2 combines with J gene TRBJ1-1; D may be TRBD1 (5 bases). CDR3 length equals 15 residues. Germline assignment: CDR1 SNHLY and CDR2 FYNNEI. V was shortened by 7 bases and J by 4 bases, with 19 bases between the two germline ends.